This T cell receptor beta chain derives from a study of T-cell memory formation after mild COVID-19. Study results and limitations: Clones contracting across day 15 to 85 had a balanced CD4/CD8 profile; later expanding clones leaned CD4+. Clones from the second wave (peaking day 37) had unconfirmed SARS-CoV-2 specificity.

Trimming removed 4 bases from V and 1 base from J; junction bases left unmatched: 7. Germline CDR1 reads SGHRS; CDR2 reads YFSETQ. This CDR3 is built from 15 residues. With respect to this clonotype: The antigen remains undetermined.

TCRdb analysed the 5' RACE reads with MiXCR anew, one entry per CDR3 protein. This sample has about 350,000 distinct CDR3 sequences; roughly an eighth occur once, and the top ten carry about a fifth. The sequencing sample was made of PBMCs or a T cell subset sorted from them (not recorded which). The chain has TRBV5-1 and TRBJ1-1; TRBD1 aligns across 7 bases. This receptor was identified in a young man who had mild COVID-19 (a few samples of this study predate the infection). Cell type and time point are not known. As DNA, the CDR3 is TGCGCCAGCAGCCCGAGAGGGACAGCGAACACTGAAGCTTTCTTT. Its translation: CASSPRGTANTEAFF.